The rows below give T cell receptor beta chains drawn from one sample of a study of tumor-infiltrating lymphocytes in glioblastoma multiforme. TCRdb reprocessed the multiplex PCR reads via MiXCR and lists one record per CDR3 protein. The table includes roughly 10,000 distinct CDR3 sequences, over 60% detected once. Sequencing was done on a sample of brain tumor tissue. These receptors originate from a male donor with glioblastoma. Both conserved end residues are part of each CDR3. Fields, in order: J gene, V gene, clone size, D gene, CDR3 DNA, CDR3 protein. The D gene is left open where the match is weak. Size tells how often a clone was seen (once, few, many) or the class of an expanded clone, and some rows leave it out.

>TRBJ2-1|TRBV11-2|-|-
TGTGCCAGCAGCCTAGTTCGCAAGCCGGATTACAATGAGTGGTTCTTC
CASSLVRKPDYNEWFF
>TRBJ2-4|TRBV20-1|-|-
TGCAGTGCTAGAGACCCGGACAAGGGGATTCGGAAAGCCAAAACCATTCGGTACTTC
CSARDPDKGIRKAKTIRYF
>TRBJ2-5|TRBV12-3/TRBV12-4|-|-
TGTGCCAACAGTTTAAGTTACGCCGGGAAGACCCAGTACTTC
CANSLSYAGKTQYF
>TRBJ1-2|TRBV5-1|few|TRBD1
TGCGCCAGCAGCGCGGGACAGGGGGCTAGAAATAACTACACCTTC
CASSAGQGARNNYTF
>TRBJ2-3|TRBV20-1|-|TRBD1
TGCAGTGCCCTACGGACAGGGACGACCCTTAGTAGGCAGTATTTC
CSALRTGTTLSRQYF
>TRBJ2-1|TRBV29-1|-|-
TGCAGCGTTAAACAGGGAACCTACAATGTGCAATTCTTC
CSVKQGTYNVQFF
>TRBJ2-5|TRBV20-1|few|TRBD1
TGCAGTGCTAGAGCCGGACAGGGGGCTGCGGAGACCCAGTACTTC
CSARAGQGAAETQYF
>TRBJ1-2|TRBV7-8|-|TRBD1
TGTGCCAGCAGCCTTCAGACAGGGGGACCCGAGGGCTATGGCTACACCTTC
CASSLQTGGPEGYGYTF
>TRBJ2-2|TRBV7-6|-|-
TGTGCCAGCAAACAAACCGGGGAGCTGTTTTTT
CASKQTGELFF
>TRBJ2-1|TRBV24-1|-|-
TGTGTCACCAGTGGCGAGATGGCCAATGAGCAGTTCTTC
CVTSGEMANEQFF
>TRBJ1-5|TRBV4-1|-|-
TGCGCCAGCAGCCAAGACCCAGGGCCTAATCAGCCCCAGCATTTT
CASSQDPGPNQPQHF
>TRBJ1-4|TRBV11-2|few|-
TGTGCCAGCAGCTTAGAGCCCAGTTTTGCAACTAATGAAAAACTGTTTTTT
CASSLEPSFATNEKLFF
>TRBJ2-1|TRBV6-2/TRBV6-3|-|TRBD2
TGTGCCAGCAGCAGCGGGGATGAGCAGTTCTTC
CASSSGDEQFF
>TRBJ1-5|TRBV12-3/TRBV12-4|-|-
TGTGCCAGCAGTTACAGGGATGGACCTTATCAGCCCCTGCATTTT
CASSYRDGPYQPLHF
>TRBJ1-5|TRBV10-3|medium-sized|TRBD1
TGTGCCATCAGTGGGGGACAGGGCTCTAATCAGCCCCAGCATTTT
CAISGGQGSNQPQHF
>TRBJ2-2|TRBV24-1|many|-
TGTGCCACCAGTGACCCCACTAGTGGAAGCACCGGGGAGCTGTTTTTT
CATSDPTSGSTGELFF
>TRBJ2-1|TRBV20-1|-|TRBD2
TGCAGTGCTCCCCATGGACTAGCCTCCGACAATGAGCAGTTGTTC
CSAPHGLASDNEQLF
>TRBJ2-5|TRBV20-1|once|-
TGCAGTGCTAGATCAGGGGCTGATTTGGAGACCCAGTACTTC
CSARSGADLETQYF
>TRBJ2-1|TRBV5-1|-|TRBD1
TGCGCCAGCACTTCCGGGACAGGGGCCTGCAATGATCAGTTCTTC
CASTSGTGACNDQFF
>TRBJ2-3|TRBV6-2/TRBV6-3|-|-
TGTGCCGGCAGCACAACATCGAACACAGATACGCAGTATTTT
CAGSTTSNTDTQYF
>TRBJ2-4|TRBV11-2|-|TRBD1
TGTGCCAGCAGCCCGACAGGGACCAAAAACATTCAGTACTTC
CASSPTGTKNIQYF
>TRBJ2-1|TRBV11-2|-|TRBD2
TGTGCCAGCAGTATTAGCGGGAGCTATGAGCAGTTCTTC
CASSISGSYEQFF